These 17 T cell receptor beta chains came from one sample sequenced in a study of blood T cell repertoires in COVID-19. TCRdb's table, derived via immunoSEQ multiplex PCR, lists solely in-frame clones and lacks some. The data hold some 42,000 clones, with about 90% observed a single time. The source material was peripheral blood. The receptor source for this set is a man in his fifties or sixties with active COVID-19.

This chain joins TRBV6-5 and TRBJ1-1; D might be TRBD1 (6 bases). Germline CDR1 is MNHEY and CDR2 is SVGAGI. Trimming took 0 bases from V and 4 from J, leaving 12 bases between them. The CDR3 sequence is 15 residues long. Written as DNA, the CDR3 is TGTGCCAGCAGTTACTCGAGCGGGGGCTTCACTGAAGCTTTCTTT. Translation gives CASSYSSGGFTEAFF.

V usage is TRBV9 and J usage is TRBJ1-1; D call uncertain. Germline values: CDR1 SGDLS, CDR2 YYNGEE. V was trimmed by 3 bases and J by 2 bases, leaving 11 bases between them. This CDR3 region has 14 residues. CDR3 region: CASSDGGENTEAFF. CDR3 nucleotide sequence: TGTGCCAGCAGCGACGGCGGGGAAAACACTGAAGCTTTCTTT.

The rearrangement joins TRBV24-1 to TRBJ1-2, with D possibly TRBD1 on 5 matching bases. The V end was cut by 6 bases, the J end by 6 bases, with 13 bases between. The CDR3 spans 13 residues. Germline CDR1 reads KGHDR; CDR2 reads SFDVKD. CDR3 coding DNA: TGTGCCACCAGTCCCTCAGGGTCGGATGGCTACACCTTC. Protein product: CATSPSGSDGYTF.

The DNA of the CDR3 is TGTGCCATCAGTGACATAGGGACAGGGAAGCTGTTTTTT. This translates into CAISDIGTGKLFF. V usage is TRBV10-3 and J usage is TRBJ2-2; 9 bases map to TRBD1. The CDR3 length is 13 residues. Germline lookup yields CDR1 ENHRY and CDR2 SYGVKD. V was clipped by 3 bases and J by 12 bases; unmatched bases: 5.

The V call is TRBV12-3 or TRBV12-4, the J call TRBJ2-3; D is uncertain. The CDR3 runs 11 residues. V shed 4 bases and J shed 7 bases, with 6 bases lying between them. As DNA, the CDR3 is TGTGCCAGCAGTTCTAGAAATACGCAGTATTTT. It encodes CASSSRNTQYF.

This chain links TRBV28 with TRBJ1-6; 8 bases are a match to TRBD1. Germline V CDR1 and CDR2: MDHEN, SYDVKM. The J segment lost 8 bases and the V segment lost 5 bases, leaving 11 bases of the junction unmatched. CDR3 length: 16 residues. The CDR3 protein is CASSIFRGTGYSPLHF. CDR3 DNA: TGTGCCAGCAGTATCTTCCGTGGGACAGGTTATTCACCCCTCCACTTT. Full variable domain (remainder filled in from reference TRBV28 and TRBJ1-6): DVKVTQSSRYLVKRTGEKVFLECVQDMDHENMFWYRQDPGLGLRLIYFSYDVKMKEKGDIPEGYSVSREKKERFSLILESASTNQTSMYLCASSIFRGTGYSPLHFGNGTRLTVT.

The chain links TRBV19 to TRBJ2-3; 13 positions agree with TRBD2. V was pared by 5 bases and J by 0 bases, with 11 bases of the junction left unmatched. Germline-derived CDR1 and CDR2 are LNHDA and SQIVND (reference sequence). The CDR3 is made up of 19 amino acids. The CDR3, as DNA: TGTGCCAGTAGTTGGACTAGCGGGAGTGGTTCCGCTAGCACAGATACGCAGTATTTT. Its protein product is CASSWTSGSGSASTDTQYF.

V gene TRBV4-2 combines with J gene TRBJ2-5, with 11 bases identical to TRBD2. Germline loops: CDR1 LGHNA, CDR2 YNFKEQ. V shed 0 bases and J 7 bases; nucleotides not matched to a gene: 7. There are 16 residues in the CDR3. Written as DNA, the CDR3 is TGTGCCAGCAGCCAAGATCCAACTAGCGGGAGTGGGACCCAGTACTTC. This encodes CASSQDPTSGSGTQYF.

The V call is TRBV5-1, the J call TRBJ1-1, with D perhaps TRBD1 (5 bases). With 2 bases removed from V and 5 bases from J, the gap between germline ends came to 10 bases. Per germline, CDR1 SGHRS and CDR2 YFSETQ. The CDR3 has 13 amino acids. This chain's CDR3 is CASSFGAGTEAFF. CDR3 sequence (DNA): TGCGCCAGCAGCTTTGGGGCGGGGACTGAAGCTTTCTTT.

The V call is TRBV14, the J call TRBJ1-1; D is uncertain. Trimming took 1 base from V and 7 from J, leaving 7 bases between them. The V gene's germline CDR1 is SGHDN and CDR2 FVKESK. The CDR3 spans 12 residues. For the CDR3, the DNA is TGTGCCAGCAGCCAAGTGGGCTTTGAAGCTTTCTTT. Encoded protein: CASSQVGFEAFF.

The V gene is TRBV11-2, the J gene TRBJ2-5; D is unclear. Germline V lookup: CDR1 SGHAT, CDR2 FQNNGV. V shed 0 bases and J shed 8 bases, with 13 bases lying between them. The CDR3 runs 14 residues. The CDR3 nucleotides are TGTGCCAGCAGCTTAGATTCCCAGGTAGTAACCCAGTACTTC. Translation: CASSLDSQVVTQYF.

V usage is TRBV5-1 and J usage is TRBJ2-7; TRBD1 matches 10 bases. Trimming at V came to 4 bases and at J to 5 bases, leaving 6 bases not matched to a gene. The germline V gene has CDR1 SGHRS and CDR2 YFSETQ. This CDR3 is built from 14 residues. This CDR3 is CASSVRGQGNEQYF. CDR3 sequence (DNA): TGCGCCAGCAGCGTACGGGGACAGGGGAACGAGCAGTACTTC.

This chain uses TRBV29-1 with TRBJ1-1; D call uncertain. The CDR3 length is 12 residues. The V and J ends lost 5 bases and 7 bases respectively, with 14 bases between them. Germline CDR1 reads SQVTM; CDR2 reads ANQGSEA. The CDR3 DNA follows: TGCAGCGTTCGCGACGGGTTCGGTGAAGCTTTCTTT. It codes for CSVRDGFGEAFF.

The CDR3 DNA reads as TGTGCCAGCAGTTACAGCGGGACTAGCGATTTAGATGAGCAGTTCTTC. Encoded protein: CASSYSGTSDLDEQFF. The V gene is TRBV6-5, the J gene TRBJ2-1; 10 bases align to TRBD2. Per the germline V gene, CDR1 is MNHEY and CDR2 is SVGAGI. CDR3 length equals 16 residues. The V and J ends lost 2 bases and 8 bases, in that order; junction bases with no gene match: 9.

The V call is TRBV6-5, the J call TRBJ2-5, with D uncertain. This CDR3 contains 14 residues. Between the trimmed V and J ends, which lost 8 bases and 4 bases, there was a span of 17 bases. Germline V gives CDR1 MNHEY, CDR2 SVGAGI. CDR3 protein: CASARQARRETQYF. The CDR3 nucleotides are TGTGCCAGCGCCAGGCAGGCGCGAAGAGAGACCCAGTACTTC.

The chain joins TRBV13 to TRBJ2-2, with no clear D. In germline, CDR1 is PRHDT, CDR2 FYEKMQ (reference sequence). The ends were cut back, 4 bases at V and 6 bases at J, with 6 bases in the middle. This CDR3 region has 12 residues. The CDR3 bases are TGTGCCAGCAGCTCACTCCCCGGGGAGCTGTTTTTT. This codes for CASSSLPGELFF.

V usage is TRBV3-1 (or the pseudogene TRBV3-2) and J usage is TRBJ1-6, with 7 bases lining up with TRBD1. This CDR3 contains 14 residues. Germline trimming cut 1 base from V and 6 bases from J; bases unmatched to any gene: 0. From germline, CDR1 is LGHDT and CDR2 YNNKEL (reference sequence). CDR3 loop: CASSQGQGNSPLHF. The CDR3 coding sequence is TGTGCCAGCAGCCAAGGACAGGGTAATTCACCCCTCCACTTT.